Described below is a single T cell receptor beta chain sequence and its context. Its antigen is currently unknown. The data are from a study of cytomegalovirus exposure and HLA in healthy donors. Study-level findings and limits: Associated with cytomegalovirus, according to the listing, were 150 to 200 TCR beta chains. The classifier, whose performance was assessed in both the original and validation cohorts, reportedly diagnosed cytomegalovirus status with high specificity and sensitivity. Presence/absence analyses assumed roughly uniform sequencing depth across donors, which may not hold.

This CDR3 has 14 residues. Trimming left V 8 bases short and J 8 bases short, with 21 bases between. The V gene's germline CDR1 is MNHEY and CDR2 SVGAGI. Every donor was a healthy person donating bone marrow. Primers included in the PCR were 60 Vbeta and 13 Jbeta primers. The repertoire was sequenced with immunoSEQ multiplex PCR; TCRdb's copy has only in-frame clones and lacks some. The sample records some 100,000 clones, about 88% being singletons. The sequence derives from a young man in good health and CMV-seronegative. This chain uses TRBV6-5 with TRBJ1-2, with D unresolved. Sequenced input: PBMCs. The CDR3 DNA follows: TGTGCCAGCCGGAGGGAAACTACCTATCGGGGCTACACCTTC. Protein sequence: CASRRETTYRGYTF.